The 27 T cell receptor beta chains listed next were all sequenced from one sample in a study of blood T cell repertoires in COVID-19. The method was immunoSEQ multiplex PCR; TCRdb's version includes in-frame clones alone and lacks a portion of them. The table records approximately 180,000 clones, 80% to 90% of them present only once. Material for sequencing was peripheral blood. The receptors were gathered from a man aged 55-75 years with acute or convalescent COVID-19.

The chain employs TRBV27 and TRBJ2-1; TRBD2 matches at 15 bases. There are 16 residues in the CDR3. Germline lookup yields CDR1 MNHEY and CDR2 SMNVEV (reference sequence). Losses at the gene ends were 5 bases for V and 8 bases for J; bases not matched to a gene: 7. Here the CDR3 DNA reads TGTGCCAGCAGTCCGCTAGGACTAGCGGGAGGGGATGAGCAGTTCTTC. This sequence encodes CASSPLGLAGGDEQFF.

The V gene is TRBV24-1, the J gene TRBJ2-1; 8 nucleotides line up with TRBD1. Germline assignment: CDR1 KGHDR and CDR2 SFDVKD. CDR3 length equals 15 residues. The ends lost 2 bases at V and 4 bases at J; junction bases unmatched: 3. CDR3 protein: CATSDSGGRYNEQFF. DNA for the CDR3: TGTGCCACCAGTGATTCAGGGGGCAGATACAATGAGCAGTTCTTC.

This chain links TRBV7-8 with TRBJ2-7; D is uncertain. V was cut by 1 base and J by 0 bases, with 13 bases left in between. The V gene's germline CDR1 is SGHVS and CDR2 FQNEAQ. The CDR3 loop spans 16 amino acids. The CDR3 bases are TGTGCCAGCAGCTTAGGGTGGTCTGCTAGCTCCTACGAGCAGTACTTC. This codes for CASSLGWSASSYEQYF.

The gene calls are TRBV27 and TRBJ2-1; TRBD2 aligns across 12 bases. Losses at the gene ends were 6 bases for V and 6 bases for J; bases not matched to a gene: 6. Germline lookup yields CDR1 MNHEY and CDR2 SMNVEV (reference sequence). The CDR3 contains 15 residues. The CDR3 reads CASSILAGGSNEQFF. Written as DNA, the CDR3 is TGTGCCAGCAGCATACTAGCGGGAGGTTCCAATGAGCAGTTCTTC.

V gene TRBV10-3 combines with J gene TRBJ1-1; possible D gene TRBD1, 5 bases. Per the germline V gene, CDR1 is ENHRY and CDR2 is SYGVKD. CDR3 length: 16 residues. V lost 0 bases to trimming and J lost 4 bases, with 15 bases between them. CDR3 residues: CAISESTPGGGTEAFF. CDR3 DNA: TGTGCCATCAGTGAGTCGACTCCGGGGGGTGGCACTGAAGCTTTCTTT.

This sequence joins TRBV5-4 and TRBJ2-2, with a weak D call TRBD2 (6 bases). V lost 0 bases and J lost 1, with 13 bases in between. The CDR3 length is 17 residues. Germline V gene sequence: CDR1 SGHNT, CDR2 YYREEE (reference sequence). The CDR3 DNA reads TGTGCCAGCAGCTTGGCCTTATCTAGCGAGAACACCGGGGAGCTGTTTTTT. This encodes CASSLALSSENTGELFF.

This clone was observed once. The rearrangement links TRBV19 to TRBJ1-2, with TRBD1 matching 9 bases. Germline CDR1 and CDR2: LNHDA and SQIVND (reference sequence). This CDR3 has 15 residues. V lost 3 bases and J lost 4; bases outside the gene matches: 6. Here the CDR3 DNA reads TGTGCCAGTAGTATTACAGGGGGCCTCGGCTATGGCTACACCTTC. Translation gives CASSITGGLGYGYTF.

The chain employs TRBV28 and TRBJ2-3, with 10 bases identical to TRBD2. CDR3 length: 15 residues. J was trimmed by 7 bases and V by 4 bases; bases with no gene match: 8. Germline CDR1 MDHEN, CDR2 SYDVKM. The CDR3 coding sequence is TGTGCCAGCAGTTCCCTAGCGGGAGAGGGGTATACGCAGTATTTT. Translation gives CASSSLAGEGYTQYF.

The J gene is TRBJ2-2, the V gene TRBV10-3, with D unresolved. The CDR3 loop spans 11 amino acids. V lost 10 bases and J lost 2, with 5 bases in between. Germline lookup yields CDR1 ENHRY and CDR2 SYGVKD. In nucleotides, the CDR3 is TGTGCCACCACAAACACCGGGGAGCTGTTTTTT. Translating it yields CATTNTGELFF.

This chain links TRBV11-2 with TRBJ2-2, with D tentatively TRBD1 (5 bases). The CDR3 is 14 residues long. Trimming shortened V by 2 bases and J by 5 bases, and 9 bases separated the two germline ends. Germline CDR1 SGHAT, CDR2 FQNNGV. The CDR3 DNA is TGTGCCAGCAGCTTATTAGGACAAACCGGGGAGCTGTTTTTT. It yields the protein CASSLLGQTGELFF.

The chain combines TRBV9 with TRBJ2-7; 10 bases map to TRBD2. CDR3 size: 18 residues. V shed 4 bases and J 0 bases; nucleotides not matched to a gene: 13. The germline CDR1 and CDR2 sequences are SGDLS and YYNGEE. CDR3: CASSPGAGRTSGSYEQYF. The CDR3 nucleotides read TGTGCCAGCAGCCCCGGAGCGGGGCGGACTAGCGGCTCCTACGAGCAGTACTTC.

The V call is TRBV5-1, the J call TRBJ1-4; 8 nucleotides agree with TRBD1. The CDR3 totals 16 residues. J lost 3 bases, V lost 4 bases, and 8 bases had no gene match. CDR1 is SGHRS and CDR2 is YFSETQ in the germline V gene. This CDR3 reads CASSADRGSANEKLFF. The CDR3 DNA reads as TGCGCCAGCAGCGCCGACAGGGGTAGTGCTAATGAAAAACTGTTTTTT.

This chain joins TRBV5-1 and TRBJ1-3, with no clear D. This CDR3 is built from 15 residues. V was cut by 1 base and J by 0 bases, with 8 bases left in between. CDR1 and CDR2 (germline): SGHRS, YFSETQ. CDR3 residues: CASSLTGDSGNTIYF. The CDR3 region has the DNA TGCGCCAGCAGCTTGACCGGAGACTCTGGAAACACCATATATTTT.

This chain joins TRBV3-1 (or the pseudogene TRBV3-2) and TRBJ2-7; possible D gene TRBD2, 6 bases. The CDR3 has 15 residues. V was trimmed by 4 bases and J by 2 bases, leaving 15 bases between them. Germline CDR1 reads LGHDT; CDR2 reads YNNKEL (reference sequence). DNA of the CDR3: TGTGCCAGCAGCCTACCCGGGACGGGGGCCTACGAGCAGTACTTC. Translation: CASSLPGTGAYEQYF.

The CDR3 loop reads CASSMTGVRSEAFF. The CDR3 DNA sequence: TGTGCCAGTAGTATGACCGGGGTACGCTCCGAAGCTTTCTTT. The chain carries TRBV19 and TRBJ1-1; D is unclear. Germline CDR1 is LNHDA and CDR2 is SQIVND (reference sequence). V was pared by 3 bases and J by 8 bases, with 16 bases between. This CDR3 contains 14 residues.

This chain uses TRBV27 with TRBJ2-1; 10 bases match TRBD2. V shed 4 bases and J 5 bases; nucleotides not matched to a gene: 14. The germline CDR1 and CDR2 sequences are MNHEY and SMNVEV (reference sequence). This CDR3 is built from 18 residues. The CDR3 coding sequence is TGTGCCAGCAGTTCTATCGCCGTAGCGGGGGGAAGAAACAATGAGCAGTTCTTC. This translates into CASSSIAVAGGRNNEQFF.

The V gene is TRBV27, the J gene TRBJ2-3; D uncertain. The CDR3 runs 15 residues. With 2 bases removed from V and 5 bases from J, the gap between germline ends came to 14 bases. Germline V gene sequence: CDR1 MNHEY, CDR2 SMNVEV (reference sequence). This CDR3 reads CASSLISLGRDTQYF. In nucleotides, the CDR3 is TGTGCCAGCAGTTTAATTTCCCTAGGCAGAGATACGCAGTATTTT.

This clone was observed a handful of times. The rearrangement links TRBV19 to TRBJ2-1, with 7 bases aligning to TRBD2. Trimming at V came to 4 bases and at J to 0 bases, leaving 6 bases not matched to a gene. The CDR3 has 16 residues. CDR1 LNHDA and CDR2 SQIVND come from the germline V gene (reference sequence). The CDR3 here is CASSRGGSYSYNEQFF. CDR3 nucleotides: TGTGCCAGTAGTAGGGGGGGTTCCTACTCCTACAATGAGCAGTTCTTC.

V is TRBV5-8 and J is TRBJ2-2, with unresolved D. The CDR3 is 13 amino acids. V was cut by 6 bases and J by 1 base, with 7 bases left in between. Germline CDR1 reads SGHTS; CDR2 reads YDEGEE. The CDR3 sequence is CASTTGNTGELFF. CDR3 DNA: TGTGCCAGCACGACGGGGAACACCGGGGAGCTGTTTTTT.

In its sample, this clone was seen once. The chain has TRBV6-1 and TRBJ2-7; D ambiguous. Germline assignment: CDR1 MNHNS and CDR2 SASEGT. The CDR3 length is 14 residues. V was shortened by 3 bases and J by 0 bases, with 9 bases between the two germline ends. The CDR3 DNA sequence: TGTGCCAGCAGTGACACCGCCAGCTCCTACGAGCAGTACTTC. This sequence encodes CASSDTASSYEQYF.

In its sample, this clone was seen a few times. The gene calls are TRBV23-1 and TRBJ1-6; D gene uncertain. TRBV23-1 is placed among ORFs of uncertain function. Trimming removed 9 bases from V and 9 bases from J, with 15 bases in between. This CDR3 region has 13 residues. The CDR3 DNA reads TGCGCCAGGGGTTGGGCAGGTGGTTCACCCCTCCACTTT. Translated: CARGWAGGSPLHF.

The chain employs TRBV11-2 and TRBJ1-2; 8 bases match TRBD1. CDR1 SGHAT and CDR2 FQNNGV come from the germline V gene. Trimming removed 4 bases from V and 5 bases from J; junction bases left unmatched: 9. The CDR3 is made up of 15 amino acids. As DNA, the CDR3 is TGTGCCAGCAGCTCTACAGGGGGTCTACTGTATGGCTACACCTTC. Amino acids: CASSSTGGLLYGYTF.

J is TRBJ1-2 and V is TRBV5-1, with 9 bases matching TRBD1. CDR1 and CDR2 (germline): SGHRS, YFSETQ. The CDR3 loop spans 15 amino acids. Trimming at V came to 4 bases and at J to 5 bases, leaving 9 bases not matched to a gene. The DNA of the CDR3 is TGCGCCAGCAGCCCAGGGACAGGGATTTTGTATGGCTACACCTTC. Translating it yields CASSPGTGILYGYTF.

V gene TRBV14 combines with J gene TRBJ2-2, with TRBD1 matching over 10 bases. The length of the CDR3 is 15 residues. The V gene end was trimmed by 4 bases and the J gene end by 7 bases; junction bases not matched to a gene: 6. Germline lookup yields CDR1 SGHDN and CDR2 FVKESK. CDR3 in amino acids: CASSPRDRGNGELFF. DNA for the CDR3: TGTGCCAGCAGCCCTCGGGACAGGGGTAACGGGGAGCTGTTTTTT.

The genes are TRBV7-8 and TRBJ2-7, with 14 bases that match TRBD2. V gave up 1 base and J gave up 6 bases; unmatched junction bases: 11. The CDR3 is 18 amino acids. In germline, CDR1 is SGHVS, CDR2 FQNEAQ. CDR3 loop: CASSLVPGLAGARSEQYF. CDR3 nucleotide sequence: TGTGCCAGCAGCTTAGTCCCGGGACTAGCGGGGGCACGCAGCGAGCAGTACTTC.

This clone was seen a few times. This sequence joins TRBV4-1 and TRBJ2-1, with a weak D call TRBD2 (5 bases). Germline CDR1 reads MGHRA; CDR2 reads YSYEKL. Deletions cut 3 bases from V and 0 bases from J, with 15 bases between. The CDR3 covers 17 residues. The CDR3 coding sequence is TGCGCCAGCAGCCACAGGACGGACTCAGCCTCCTACAATGAGCAGTTCTTC. Protein: CASSHRTDSASYNEQFF.

The rearrangement uses TRBV2 and TRBJ1-1; D ambiguous. Deletions cut 6 bases from V and 3 bases from J, with 5 bases between. Germline V gene data show CDR1 as SNHLY and CDR2 as FYNNEI. The length of the CDR3 is 11 residues. DNA of the CDR3: TGTGCCAGCAGCATTGACACTGAAGCTTTCTTT. This sequence encodes CASSIDTEAFF.